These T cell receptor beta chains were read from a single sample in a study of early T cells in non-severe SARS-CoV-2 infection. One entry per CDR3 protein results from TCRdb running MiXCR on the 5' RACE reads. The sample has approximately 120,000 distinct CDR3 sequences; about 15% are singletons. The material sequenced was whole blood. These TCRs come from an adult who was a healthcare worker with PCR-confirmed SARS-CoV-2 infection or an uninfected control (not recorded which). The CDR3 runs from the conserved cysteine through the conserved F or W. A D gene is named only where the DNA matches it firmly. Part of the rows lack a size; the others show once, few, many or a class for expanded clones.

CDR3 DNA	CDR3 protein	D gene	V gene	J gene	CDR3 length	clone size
TGCAGTGCTAGTGAGGAGTCCATTACCTACGAGCAGTACTTC	CSASEESITYEQYF	-	TRBV20-1	TRBJ2-7	14	few
TGCGCCAGCAGCCAAGTGTCACTTCCCACAGATACGCAGTATTTT	CASSQVSLPTDTQYF	-	TRBV4-1	TRBJ2-3	15	few
TGTGCCAGCAGCCAGGGACAGGGGCTGTCTGGGCAGTACTTC	CASSQGQGLSGQYF	TRBD1	TRBV3-1	TRBJ2-7	14	-
TGTGCCAGCAGCTTGGGAGGACGCAACAACTATGGCTACACCTTC	CASSLGGRNNYGYTF	-	TRBV5-6	TRBJ1-2	15	-
TGTGCCAGCAGCCTAGGCGGGGGAGAGACCCAGTACTTC	CASSLGGGETQYF	TRBD2	TRBV3-1	TRBJ2-5	13	many
TGCGCCAGCAGTTTTGGGGTCGACGGGGAGCTGTTTTTT	CASSFGVDGELFF	-	TRBV10-2	TRBJ2-2	13	-
TGCAGTGCTACCAAACAAGGCTCACCCCTCCACTTT	CSATKQGSPLHF	-	TRBV20-1	TRBJ1-6	12	few
TGTGCCAGCAGCTTAGGGTCAGTGCGAGAACTAGCCAAAAACATTCAGTACTTC	CASSLGSVRELAKNIQYF	-	TRBV7-9	TRBJ2-4	18	few
TGTGCCAGCAGCTTAGTGACGGGGGGCACAGATACGCAGTATTTT	CASSLVTGGTDTQYF	-	TRBV7-9	TRBJ2-3	15	-
TGTGCCAGCAGGCTGGGAGGAATGGCTTTCTTT	CASRLGGMAFF	-	TRBV2	TRBJ1-1	11	many
TGTGCCAGCAGCCGAGGCGGAATCTACGAGCAGTACTTC	CASSRGGIYEQYF	-	TRBV6-5	TRBJ2-7	13	few